Each of the 32 T cell receptor beta chains below was sequenced from the same sample in a study of post-analysis software for immune sequencing data. Libraries were made from TCR beta cDNA, and they carried unique molecular identifiers. TCRdb reprocessed the PCR reads with MiXCR, giving one entry per CDR3 protein. The sample includes some 160,000 distinct CDR3 sequences, roughly 34% of them seen just once. The starting material was blood, obtained after autologous hematopoietic stem cell transplantation. Receptors originate from a girl aged 5 to 17 with multiple sclerosis.

This chain connects TRBV4-3 to TRBJ2-1, with a possible D match to TRBD1 (5 bases). The germline V gene encodes CDR1 LGHNA and CDR2 YSLEER. The germline V and J ends were trimmed by 1 base and 10 bases, with 17 bases remaining between them. This CDR3 region has 15 residues. CDR3: CASSQGFREWGEQFF. The DNA of the CDR3 is TGCGCCAGCAGCCAAGGATTTAGGGAATGGGGCGAGCAGTTCTTC.

J is TRBJ1-2 and V is TRBV27; no clear D gene. Trimming took 8 bases from V and 0 from J, leaving 10 bases between them. Germline V CDR1 and CDR2: MNHEY, SMNVEV (reference sequence). The CDR3 totals 13 residues. The chain's CDR3 is CASGTPTNYGYTF. Here the CDR3 DNA reads TGTGCCAGCGGTACGCCTACTAACTATGGCTACACCTTC.

A remark on this clonotype: A much larger clone sits a single nucleotide away, making a read error possible. J is TRBJ1-2 and V is TRBV29-1; D unclear. The CDR3 runs 11 residues. From germline, CDR1 is SQVTM and CDR2 ANQGSEA. The CDR3 nucleotides are TGCAACGTTGAAGTTACGCGGGTTTACACCTTC. Protein sequence: CNVEVTRVYTF.

The CDR3: CASSLGAPYEQYF. The DNA of the CDR3 is TGTGCCAGCAGTTTAGGGGCTCCCTACGAGCAGTACTTC. The V gene is TRBV28, the J gene TRBJ2-7; a weak D match, TRBD1 (5 bases). This CDR3 comprises 13 residues. V lost 2 bases to trimming and J lost 2 bases, with 7 bases between them. In germline, CDR1 is MDHEN, CDR2 SYDVKM.

The chain uses TRBV4-3 and TRBJ2-1; TRBD1 or TRBD2 may be the D gene (6 bases each). V was trimmed by 3 bases and J by 4 bases, leaving 16 bases between them. The CDR3 runs 16 residues. The germline gives CDR1 LGHNA, CDR2 YSLEER. In DNA, the CDR3 is TGCGCCAGCAGCCAGGAACAGGGAGGTGGTTACAATGAGCAGTTCTTC. Its translation: CASSQEQGGGYNEQFF.

This clonotype occurred a few times. J is TRBJ2-1 and V is TRBV28; 9 bases are shared with TRBD2. The germline CDR1 and CDR2 sequences are MDHEN and SYDVKM. V shed 5 bases, J shed 6 bases, and the junction held 8 bases outside the gene matches. The CDR3 is 15 residues long. The CDR3 spells CASSVGLAKSNEQFF. The DNA for the CDR3 is TGTGCCAGCAGTGTGGGACTAGCAAAGTCCAATGAGCAGTTCTTC.

This clonotype was detected only a few times. The chain is built from TRBV7-9 and TRBJ1-2, with D possibly TRBD1 on 5 matching bases. Germline CDR1 and CDR2: SEHNR and FQNEAQ (reference sequence). Trimming left V 5 bases short and J 6 bases short, with 13 bases between. This CDR3 has 13 residues. The CDR3 coding sequence is TGTGCCAGCAGCCTGAACTGGGGGGATGGCTACACCTTC. Its protein product is CASSLNWGDGYTF.

This clonotype appeared a few times. The chain links TRBV24-1 to TRBJ2-1; 9 bases match TRBD2. Looked up from germline, CDR1 is KGHDR and CDR2 is SFDVKD. The CDR3 covers 14 residues. J lost 10 bases, V lost 5 bases, and 8 bases had no gene match. The CDR3 sequence is CATSAASGAEEQFF. Written as DNA, the CDR3 is TGTGCCACCAGTGCTGCTAGCGGGGCGGAGGAGCAGTTCTTC.

Turning to this clonotype: The junction departs from the called germline gene at one end, perhaps through a read error. J is TRBJ2-7 and V is TRBV20-1; D is perhaps TRBD1 (7 bases). Germline V gene sequence: CDR1 DFQATT, CDR2 SNEGSKA (reference sequence). The CDR3 contains 15 residues. The DNA for the CDR3 is TGCAGTGTTAGAATGGGGGCGGGACAGCGCTACGAGCAGTACTTC. It is translated as CSVRMGAGQRYEQYF.

This clonotype has a count of ten or more. The gene calls are TRBV7-9 and TRBJ2-7, with TRBD2 identical over 7 bases. There are 12 residues in the CDR3. Germline V gives CDR1 SEHNR, CDR2 FQNEAQ (reference sequence). V gave up 0 bases and J gave up 12 bases; unmatched junction bases: 5. CDR3 sequence: CASSLAAGESYF. The CDR3 bases are TGTGCCAGCAGCTTAGCCGCGGGAGAGTCGTACTTC.

This clonotype has just a few counts. A much bigger clone sits one base away, suggesting this may be a read error. This rearrangement joins TRBV27 to TRBJ2-5, with D possibly TRBD2 on 6 matching bases. V was clipped by 5 bases and J by 5 bases, with 9 bases between them. CDR3 length: 12 amino acids. From germline, CDR1 is MNHEY and CDR2 SMNVEV (reference sequence). This chain's CDR3 is CASSQEGETQYF. For the CDR3, the DNA is TGTGCCAGCAGTCAGGAGGGGGAGACCCAGTACTTC.

This clonotype has just a few counts. This chain connects TRBV5-1 to TRBJ2-7; TRBD1 matches at 8 bases. Germline V CDR1 and CDR2: SGHRS, YFSETQ. With V trimmed by 2 bases and J by 4 bases, 5 bases remained unmatched. CDR3 length: 14 amino acids. The CDR3 loop reads CASSFQGAGYEQYF. CDR3 DNA sequence: TGCGCCAGCAGCTTCCAGGGGGCGGGTTACGAGCAGTACTTC.

The chain couples TRBV27 to TRBJ2-7; 8 bases map to TRBD2. V was pared by 6 bases and J by 0 bases, with 7 bases of the junction left unmatched. Germline CDR1 is MNHEY and CDR2 is SMNVEV (reference sequence). The CDR3 covers 15 residues. The CDR3: CASRRSSGSSYEQYF. The CDR3 DNA sequence: TGTGCCAGCAGACGTTCAAGCGGGAGCTCCTACGAGCAGTACTTC.

The chain uses TRBV10-3 and TRBJ2-7; 10 bases agree with TRBD1. The germline V gene has CDR1 ENHRY and CDR2 SYGVKD. The CDR3 has 14 residues. Trimming removed 6 bases from V and 4 bases from J; junction bases left unmatched: 6. The DNA for the CDR3 is TGTGCCATCAGGCCCGGACAGGGGGGATACGAGCAGTACTTC. Translating gives CAIRPGQGGYEQYF.

The CDR3: CASSEGGALGETQYF. CDR3 coding DNA: TGTGCCAGCAGCGAAGGGGGGGCCCTTGGAGAGACCCAGTACTTC. The genes are TRBV3-1 and TRBJ2-5; D might be TRBD2 (7 bases). The CDR3 runs 15 residues. The germline CDR1 and CDR2 sequences are LGHDT and YNNKEL (reference sequence). V lost 5 bases and J lost 4, with 17 bases in between.

The chain links TRBV29-1 to TRBJ2-7; 8 bases agree with TRBD1. The CDR3 runs to 12 residues. V gave up 1 base and J gave up 6 bases; unmatched junction bases: 2. The germline CDR1 and CDR2 sequences are SQVTM and ANQGSEA. In DNA, the CDR3 is TGCAGCGTTGAAGCAGGGGGCGGCGAGCAGTACTTC. This codes for CSVEAGGGEQYF.

This clonotype turned up a few times. J is TRBJ2-1 and V is TRBV12-3 or TRBV12-4, with 9 bases that match TRBD2. V shed 6 bases and J 4 bases; nucleotides not matched to a gene: 7. CDR3 length equals 15 residues. The CDR3 DNA reads as TGTGCCAGCAGCATAGCGGGAGATGGTTACAATGAGCAGTTCTTC. Translation gives CASSIAGDGYNEQFF.

The V call is TRBV7-2, the J call TRBJ2-6, with D possibly called TRBD1 or TRBD2 (5 bases each). The ends were cut back, 6 bases at V and 0 bases at J, with 15 bases in the middle. CDR3 length equals 17 residues. From germline, CDR1 is SGHTA and CDR2 FQGNSA. The CDR3: CASSNPAGGSGANVLTF. The CDR3, as DNA: TGTGCCAGCAGTAATCCCGCTGGGGGCTCTGGGGCCAACGTCCTGACTTTC.

This clonotype was observed many times. This may be a read error: a much more frequent sequence differs by one nucleotide. This sequence joins TRBV7-9 and TRBJ1-2; 10 nucleotides match TRBD1. CDR3 length: 18 residues. The germline V gene encodes CDR1 SEHNR and CDR2 FQNEAQ (reference sequence). With 6 bases clipped from V and 6 bases from J, the junction kept 19 bases outside the gene matches. CDR3 loop: CASSPAGTGASERNGYTF. The DNA for the CDR3 is TGTGCCAGCAGTCCCGCCGGGACAGGGGCGTCCGAACGGAATGGCTACACCTTC.

This clonotype was found a few times. The genes are TRBV29-1 and TRBJ2-7; 8 nucleotides align to TRBD2. V lost 4 bases to trimming and J lost 0 bases; unmatched junction nucleotides: 5. The germline V gene has CDR1 SQVTM and CDR2 ANQGSEA. The CDR3 has 14 residues. Here the CDR3 reads CSVASGPTSYEQYF. The CDR3 DNA follows: TGCAGCGTTGCTAGCGGGCCAACCTCCTACGAGCAGTACTTC.

The chain joins TRBV6-2 or TRBV6-3 to TRBJ2-1; 10 bases match TRBD1. Germline V CDR1 and CDR2: MNHEY, SVGEGT. The trim removed 6 bases at V and 8 bases at J, leaving 10 bases unmatched. The CDR3 loop spans 15 amino acids. The DNA of the CDR3 is TGTGCCAGCAGACGGGGGACAGGGGTCACCCATGAGCAGTTCTTC. Encoded protein: CASRRGTGVTHEQFF.

This chain connects TRBV24-1 to TRBJ2-1; D remains ambiguous. The V and J ends lost 5 bases and 3 bases respectively, with 7 bases between them. The CDR3 has 13 residues. Looked up from germline, CDR1 is KGHDR and CDR2 is SFDVKD. The CDR3 nucleotides are TGTGCCACCAGTGCCCACAGCTACAATGAGCAGTTCTTC. This sequence encodes CATSAHSYNEQFF.

This clonotype was seen repeatedly, ten times or more. The chain links TRBV29-1 to TRBJ2-1; 10 nucleotides match TRBD2. Germline V gene sequence: CDR1 SQVTM, CDR2 ANQGSEA. The J segment lost 7 bases and the V segment lost 6 bases, leaving 6 bases of the junction unmatched. The CDR3 is made up of 13 amino acids. The CDR3 reads CSVPGTSANEQFF. Written as DNA, the CDR3 is TGCAGCGTCCCCGGGACTAGCGCGAATGAGCAGTTCTTC.

The chain is built from TRBV6-6 and TRBJ1-4; 8 nucleotides match TRBD1. V shed 6 bases and J 6 bases; nucleotides not matched to a gene: 3. This CDR3 has 13 residues. Germline assignment: CDR1 MNHNY and CDR2 SVGAGI (reference sequence). Written as DNA, the CDR3 is TGTGCCAGCAGACAGGGGGGCCATGAAAAACTGTTTTTT. As protein: CASRQGGHEKLFF.

The rearrangement links TRBV6-2 or TRBV6-3 to TRBJ2-7, with unresolved D. This CDR3 is built from 18 residues. Between the trimmed V and J ends, which lost 6 bases and 5 bases, there was a span of 29 bases. Per the germline V gene, CDR1 is MNHEY and CDR2 is SVGEGT. This CDR3 is CASSRPMGLAGTNHEQYF. In nucleotides, the CDR3 is TGTGCCAGCAGCCGCCCCATGGGGTTAGCTGGAACCAACCACGAGCAGTACTTC.

The table lists this clonotype with a few counts. This sequence joins TRBV28 and TRBJ2-7; 10 nucleotides align to TRBD1. Per the germline V gene, CDR1 is MDHEN and CDR2 is SYDVKM. The CDR3 is 15 amino acids. V trimming: 3 bases; J trimming: 5 bases; junction bases outside the gene matches: 7. DNA of the CDR3: TGTGCCAGCAGTTTTGTCGACAGGGGGCCTCACGAGCAGTACTTC. Protein product: CASSFVDRGPHEQYF.

On this clonotype itself: At one end, the junction sequence differs from germline, possibly due to a read error. This sequence joins TRBV7-2 and TRBJ1-2; D is unclear. The CDR3 length is 15 residues. Per germline, CDR1 SGHTA and CDR2 FQGNSA. The CDR3 region has the DNA TGTGCCGGCAGCTCCCCATCAACCCCGGGCTATGGCTACACCTTC. Translation: CAGSSPSTPGYGYTF.

This clonotype turned up a few times. The J gene is TRBJ2-5, the V gene TRBV7-9; D uncertain. CDR1 is SEHNR, CDR2 FQNEAQ, per germline (reference sequence). The CDR3 totals 12 residues. Trimming took 6 bases from V and 5 from J, leaving 10 bases between them. The CDR3 protein is CASSSRTETQYF. The CDR3 nucleotides read TGTGCCAGCAGTAGCAGGACGGAGACCCAGTACTTC.

This clonotype was picked up a small number of times. The V and J genes are TRBV4-2 and TRBJ2-2, with TRBD2 identical over 7 bases. The CDR3 totals 15 residues. Losses at the gene ends were 6 bases for V and 5 bases for J; bases not matched to a gene: 9. Germline V lookup: CDR1 LGHNA, CDR2 YNFKEQ. The CDR3: CASRSLGGRTGELFF. CDR3 DNA: TGTGCCAGCAGATCACTGGGGGGGAGAACCGGGGAGCTGTTTTTT.

This clonotype was detected once. CDR3 bases: TGTGCCAGCAGTTTAGGAACAGGGGATCGGACAGATACGCAGTATTTT. Amino acids: CASSLGTGDRTDTQYF. The chain carries TRBV12-3 or TRBV12-4 and TRBJ2-3, with 7 bases fitting TRBD1. The CDR3 contains 16 residues. V lost 1 base, J lost 3 bases, and 7 bases stayed unmatched.

This clonotype was found many times. CDR3 DNA: TGTGCCAGCAGTCCTGGTGGGACTAGCCCAGCAATCTCGGCAGATACGCAGTATTTT. Translation: CASSPGGTSPAISADTQYF. The rearrangement uses TRBV27 and TRBJ2-3; the match to TRBD2 covers 9 bases. The ends lost 5 bases at V and 4 bases at J; junction bases unmatched: 19. The CDR3 runs to 19 residues. Germline V gene lookup returns CDR1 MNHEY and CDR2 SMNVEV (reference sequence).

The chain uses TRBV4-3 and TRBJ2-3; 11 bases fit TRBD2. With 0 bases clipped from V and 2 bases from J, the junction kept 7 bases outside the gene matches. Germline V gives CDR1 LGHNA, CDR2 YSLEER. This CDR3 has 18 residues. CDR3 region: CASSQERLAGGLTDTQYF. The CDR3, as DNA: TGCGCCAGCAGCCAAGAAAGGCTAGCGGGAGGCCTCACAGATACGCAGTATTTT.